A selection of T cell receptor beta chains follows, all from one sample in a study of cytomegalovirus exposure and HLA in healthy donors. Profiled with immunoSEQ multiplex PCR; TCRdb holds only in-frame clones, not every one. This sample has 150,000 to 200,000 clones; 80% occur once, and the top ten carry roughly 0.7%. The sample taken for sequencing was PBMCs. These receptors originate from a boy aged 10-17 years in good health and CMV-seronegative. CDR3s include the opening cysteine and the closing phenylalanine or tryptophan. Fields, in order: V gene, D gene, J gene, clone size, CDR3 protein, CDR3 DNA. A D gene is named only where the DNA matches it firmly. Clone size is not always given. Where it is, it says once, few, many or a class for expanded clones.

TRBV19,.,TRBJ2-2,.,CASTSFQGTGELFF,TGTGCCAGTACCTCTTTCCAGGGGACCGGGGAGCTGTTTTTT
TRBV2,TRBD2,TRBJ2-5,.,CASSELAGGEQETQYF,TGTGCCAGCAGTGAACTAGCGGGAGGAGAACAAGAGACCCAGTACTTC
TRBV6-1,TRBD1,TRBJ1-2,.,CASSGQGAFYGYTF,TGTGCCAGCAGTGGCCAGGGGGCCTTCTATGGCTACACCTTC
TRBV11-1,.,TRBJ2-6,.,CASSPISGANVLTF,TGTGCCAGCAGCCCTATCTCTGGGGCCAACGTCCTGACTTTC
TRBV19,.,TRBJ1-6,.,CASADSSPGGSYNSPLHF,TGTGCCAGTGCCGACTCTTCCCCGGGAGGCTCCTATAATTCACCCCTCCACTTT
TRBV9,.,TRBJ2-3,once,CASNAETQGNTQYF,TGTGCCAGCAACGCCGAAACACAGGGAAATACGCAGTATTTT
TRBV7-8,.,TRBJ2-1,.,CASSLSRHNEQFF,TGTGCCAGCAGCTTATCTAGGCACAATGAGCAGTTCTTC
TRBV4-1,.,TRBJ1-2,.,CASSQGPAADGRTF,TGCGCCAGCAGCCAAGGTCCGGCGGCAGATGGTCGCACCTTC
TRBV5-1,.,TRBJ2-3,.,CASSLTLLKRTDTQYF,TGCGCCAGCAGCTTGACTCTGTTAAAGCGCACAGATACGCAGTATTTT
TRBV7-2,.,TRBJ2-7,.,CASSFYPLATPPYEQYF,TGTGCCAGCAGCTTCTATCCTCTAGCTACACCCCCCTACGAGCAGTACTTC
TRBV19,.,TRBJ1-3,.,CASNPGGQGNTIYF,TGTGCCAGTAACCCCGGCGGGCAGGGAAACACCATATATTTT
TRBV7-2,TRBD2,TRBJ2-3,.,CASSLGRAGEGRADTQYF,TGTGCCAGCAGCTTAGGCCGGGCGGGGGAGGGCCGGGCAGATACGCAGTATTTT
TRBV29-1,.,TRBJ1-2,.,CSVRDTNYGYTF,TGCAGCGTACGGGACACTAACTATGGCTACACCTTC
TRBV5-6,TRBD1,TRBJ1-2,.,CASSGEGTAYGYTF,TGTGCCAGCAGCGGTGAGGGGACAGCCTATGGCTACACCTTC
TRBV6-5,.,TRBJ1-6,.,CASSRTEGSPLHF,TGTGCCAGCAGTAGGACAGAGGGATCACCCCTCCACTTT
TRBV4-2,TRBD1,TRBJ2-2,.,CASSHSQGSGTGELFF,TGTGCCAGCAGCCATTCACAGGGGTCGGGCACCGGGGAGCTGTTTTTT
TRBV4-1,.,TRBJ2-1,.,CASSPGGLLTNEQFF,TGCGCCAGCAGCCCAGGGGGACTTTTAACCAATGAGCAGTTCTTC
TRBV19,TRBD1,TRBJ1-1,.,CASSIGEGAPRGTEAFF,TGTGCCAGTAGTATAGGTGAGGGGGCTCCGAGGGGCACTGAAGCTTTCTTT
TRBV4-1,TRBD2,TRBJ2-5,.,CASSQDRMGGGLQETQYF,TGCGCCAGCAGCCAAGATCGGATGGGCGGGGGACTTCAAGAGACCCAGTACTTC
TRBV15,.,TRBJ2-1,once,CATSRSSSYNEQFF,TGTGCCACCAGCAGGTCCAGCTCCTACAATGAGCAGTTCTTC
TRBV5-8,TRBD2,TRBJ2-3,.,CASSSNGGLAGTDTQYF,TGTGCCAGCAGTTCCAATGGAGGGCTAGCGGGCACAGATACGCAGTATTTT
TRBV9,.,TRBJ1-2,.,CASSVAQGSWGYTF,TGTGCCAGCAGCGTAGCTCAGGGCTCTTGGGGCTACACCTTC
TRBV6-6,TRBD1,TRBJ1-2,.,CASSSRDRDGYTF,TGTGCCAGCAGTTCCCGGGACAGGGACGGCTACACCTTC
TRBV25-1,.,TRBJ1-4,.,CASSEYWGGEEKLFF,TGTGCCAGCAGTGAATATTGGGGAGGGGAGGAAAAACTGTTTTTT
TRBV12-5,.,TRBJ2-5,.,CASGEGKGSQETQYF,TGTGCTAGTGGAGAGGGTAAGGGTTCACAAGAGACCCAGTACTTC
TRBV9,.,TRBJ1-6,few,CASSVSGSYNSPLHF,TGTGCCAGCAGCGTATCCGGCTCCTATAATTCACCCCTCCACTTT
TRBV6-1,.,TRBJ1-1,medium-sized,CASSEGSESGEAFF,TGTGCCAGCAGTGAAGGATCGGAGAGTGGTGAAGCTTTCTTT
TRBV7-2,.,TRBJ1-5,few,CASSLRGGNQPQHF,TGTGCCAGCAGTCTTCGGGGGGGGAATCAGCCCCAGCATTTT
TRBV6-5,.,TRBJ2-4,.,CASSYSPAGNIQYF,TGTGCCAGCAGTTACTCCCCAGCGGGCAACATTCAGTACTTC
TRBV5-3,TRBD1,TRBJ2-7,.,CARSPHLTGTEGLTGEQYF,TGTGCCAGAAGCCCCCACCTAACTGGGACAGAGGGCCTCACGGGGGAGCAGTACTTC
TRBV30,.,TRBJ1-2,.,CAWSVDRGSREGYTF,TGTGCCTGGAGTGTAGACCGGGGCTCCCGGGAGGGCTACACCTTC
TRBV6-6,TRBD1,TRBJ1-4,.,CASRLGTGENEKLFF,TGTGCCAGCAGGCTCGGGACAGGGGAAAATGAAAAACTGTTTTTT
TRBV6-5,.,TRBJ2-7,.,CASSQQGTHEQYF,TGTGCCAGCAGTCAACAGGGTACACACGAGCAGTACTTC
TRBV12-5,.,TRBJ2-1,.,CASGLVPGSSYNEQFF,TGTGCTAGTGGTTTGGTACCGGGGTCGTCCTACAATGAGCAGTTCTTC
TRBV4-2,.,TRBJ2-1,.,CASSGGDLLGYNEQFF,TGTGCCAGCAGCGGAGGGGACCTTTTGGGCTACAATGAGCAGTTCTTC
TRBV5-1,.,TRBJ1-6,.,CASSLDGSDNSPLHF,TGCGCCAGCAGCTTAGACGGGAGCGATAATTCACCCCTCCACTTT
TRBV5-4,TRBD1,TRBJ2-5,.,CASSLGQVQETQYF,TGTGCCAGCAGCTTAGGACAGGTTCAAGAGACCCAGTACTTC
TRBV19,TRBD1,TRBJ2-2,.,CASSPLDRGSGELFF,TGTGCCAGTAGTCCCCTCGACAGGGGTTCCGGGGAGCTGTTTTTT
TRBV29-1,TRBD1,TRBJ2-3,.,CSVLGQESTDTQYF,TGCAGCGTCTTGGGACAGGAGAGCACAGATACGCAGTATTTT
TRBV6-1,TRBD1,TRBJ1-1,.,CASSERDRGLNTEAFF,TGTGCCAGCAGTGAAAGGGACAGGGGGCTTAACACTGAAGCTTTCTTT
TRBV4-1,.,TRBJ1-1,.,CASSQGSRGSNTEAFF,TGCGCCAGCAGCCAAGGCTCCAGGGGCTCCAACACTGAAGCTTTCTTT
TRBV10-3,.,TRBJ2-2,.,CAIGGQANTGELFF,TGTGCCATCGGGGGACAAGCGAACACCGGGGAGCTGTTTTTT
TRBV5-4,.,TRBJ2-1,.,CASSFPGSLYNEQFF,TGTGCCAGCAGCTTTCCGGGGAGCCTTTACAATGAGCAGTTCTTC
TRBV23-1,TRBD1,TRBJ1-1,.,CASSPEFSLGTGVDEAFF,TGCGCCAGCAGTCCGGAGTTTAGTCTCGGGACAGGGGTAGATGAAGCTTTCTTT
TRBV19,.,TRBJ1-2,few,CASSIPPPSGYGYTF,TGTGCCAGTAGTATCCCCCCTCCCTCAGGGTATGGCTACACCTTC
TRBV6-5,TRBD1,TRBJ2-7,few,CASSSRGQGFYEQYF,TGTGCCAGCAGCTCCCGGGGACAGGGGTTCTACGAGCAGTACTTC
TRBV11-1,.,TRBJ2-5,once,CASSLAGEDQETQYF,TGTGCCAGCAGCTTAGCGGGAGAAGATCAAGAGACCCAGTACTTC
TRBV7-9,TRBD1,TRBJ1-2,.,CASSLTGQGTRGYTF,TGTGCCAGCAGCTTAACCGGACAGGGGACGAGGGGCTACACCTTC
TRBV30,.,TRBJ2-1,once,CASEEYNEQFF,TGTGCCTCCGAGGAGTACAATGAGCAGTTCTTC
TRBV6-5,.,TRBJ1-3,.,CASKPGSGNTIYF,TGTGCCAGCAAGCCAGGGTCTGGAAACACCATATATTTT
TRBV6-4,TRBD2,TRBJ2-5,.,CASSVGLANQETQYF,TGTGCCAGCAGTGTAGGACTAGCCAACCAAGAGACCCAGTACTTC
TRBV6-6,.,TRBJ1-2,.,CASSYNPQRGEGGYTF,TGTGCCAGCAGTTACAACCCTCAGCGGGGTGAAGGCGGCTACACCTTC
TRBV29-1,.,TRBJ2-2,.,CSVAEGGAWGELFF,TGCAGCGTGGCGGAGGGGGGGGCATGGGGGGAGCTGTTTTTT
TRBV2,.,TRBJ1-2,.,CASSARRGAGYTF,TGTGCCAGCAGTGCCCGGAGAGGAGCCGGCTACACCTTC
TRBV11-3,.,TRBJ1-2,few,CASSPNSDRDGYTF,TGTGCCAGCAGCCCTAATTCGGACAGAGATGGCTACACCTTC
TRBV4-3,TRBD1,TRBJ1-2,.,CASSQDGGQGDGYTF,TGCGCCAGCAGCCAAGATGGGGGACAGGGTGATGGCTACACCTTC
TRBV18,.,TRBJ1-1,.,CASSPQQQGNTEAFF,TGTGCCAGCTCACCACAGCAACAGGGGAACACTGAAGCTTTCTTT